The next 9 T cell receptor beta chains were all read from a single sample in a study of CD8 T cells in ankylosing spondylitis. TCRdb redid the calling of the 5' RACE reads with MiXCR, one entry per CDR3 protein. The sample carries roughly 180,000 distinct CDR3 sequences, around 13% recorded once. Sequencing was performed on blood, either unsorted or a sorted T cell fraction (not recorded which). The receptors stem from a male donor with ankylosing spondylitis or in good health (not recorded which).

The chain employs TRBV4-1 and TRBJ2-7; D is perhaps TRBD1 or TRBD2 (7 bases each). Germline CDR1 is MGHRA and CDR2 is YSYEKL. The CDR3 is made up of 16 amino acids. The ends were cut back, 1 base at V and 3 bases at J, with 16 bases in the middle. CDR3 bases: TGCGCCAGCAGCCAAGTCAGCCAGGGGGGGGTCTACGAGCAGTACTTC. This encodes CASSQVSQGGVYEQYF.

This clonotype was found many times. This rearrangement joins TRBV19 to TRBJ2-7; D remains ambiguous. Germline V lookup: CDR1 LNHDA, CDR2 SQIVND (reference sequence). The V gene lost 4 bases and the J gene lost 1 base, with 8 bases spanning the gap. There are 13 residues in the CDR3. The CDR3 region has the DNA TGTGCCAGTAGTACGCCAAATTCCTACGAGCAGTACTTC. Its translation is CASSTPNSYEQYF.

This clonotype came up a few times. V and J are TRBV6-1 and TRBJ1-5; unclear D gene. Trimming stripped 1 base from V and 0 bases from J, with 10 bases between. Germline CDR1 reads MNHNS; CDR2 reads SASEGT. The CDR3 consists of 16 residues. This chain's CDR3 is CASSEGVISSNQPQHF. The CDR3, as DNA: TGTGCCAGCAGTGAAGGGGTCATCAGTAGCAATCAGCCCCAGCATTTT.

This clonotype was detected a few times. This chain uses TRBV20-1 with TRBJ2-1; 7 positions match TRBD2. V lost 0 bases and J lost 4; bases outside the gene matches: 6. This CDR3 contains 15 residues. CDR1 is DFQATT, CDR2 SNEGSKA, per germline (reference sequence). CDR3 in DNA: TGCAGTGCTAGAGAGGGACGGGAGGTATACAATGAGCAGTTCTTC. Translation gives CSAREGREVYNEQFF.

This clonotype showed up many times. The chain joins TRBV5-1 to TRBJ1-1, with D unresolved. Germline V lookup: CDR1 SGHRS, CDR2 YFSETQ. CDR3 length: 14 amino acids. The V and J ends lost 4 bases and 2 bases respectively, with 12 bases between them. The CDR3 reads CASSPGEANTEAFF. DNA of the CDR3: TGCGCCAGCAGCCCCGGGGAGGCTAACACTGAAGCTTTCTTT.

This clonotype has a handful of counts. The rearrangement uses TRBV2 and TRBJ2-7; D not resolved. Germline CDR1 is SNHLY and CDR2 is FYNNEI. Deletions cut 7 bases from V and 0 bases from J, with 7 bases between. This CDR3 has 12 amino acids. The CDR3 reads CASIGISYEQYF. The CDR3 DNA is TGTGCCAGCATCGGCATCTCCTACGAGCAGTACTTC. The full variable domain, in which reference TRBV2 and TRBJ2-7 provide the parts outside the CDR3, is EPEVTQTPSHQVTQMGQEVILRCVPISNHLYFYWYRQILGQKVEFLVSFYNNEISEKSEIFDDQFSVERPDGSNFTLKIRSTKLEDSAMYFCASIGISYEQYFGPGTRLTVT.

This clonotype has only a few counts. This chain connects TRBV27 to TRBJ2-1; D not resolved. V dropped 3 bases and J dropped 5 bases, with 8 bases sitting between them. The CDR3 totals 13 residues. Germline V lookup: CDR1 MNHEY, CDR2 SMNVEV (reference sequence). The CDR3 region is CASSFGTHNEQFF. CDR3 in DNA: TGTGCCAGCAGTTTCGGCACGCACAATGAGCAGTTCTTC.

The V call is TRBV5-1, the J call TRBJ1-4; TRBD1 might be the D (6 bases). The V end lost 4 bases, the J end lost 7 bases, and 17 bases lay between the germline ends. This CDR3 spans 15 amino acids. Germline CDR1 and CDR2: SGHRS and YFSETQ. CDR3 nucleotides: TGCGCCAGCAGCCCCCAGGGGCAGTCAGTTGAAAAACTGTTTTTT. Encoded protein: CASSPQGQSVEKLFF.

This clonotype came up many times. The chain recombines TRBV4-1 with TRBJ2-2; 8 bases agree with TRBD2. V shed 0 bases and J 2 bases; nucleotides not matched to a gene: 5. This CDR3 has 17 amino acids. The V gene's germline CDR1 is MGHRA and CDR2 YSYEKL. The CDR3 DNA follows: TGCGCCAGCAGCCAAGATAAGCGGGGGCCTAACACCGGGGAGCTGTTTTTT. Protein: CASSQDKRGPNTGELFF.